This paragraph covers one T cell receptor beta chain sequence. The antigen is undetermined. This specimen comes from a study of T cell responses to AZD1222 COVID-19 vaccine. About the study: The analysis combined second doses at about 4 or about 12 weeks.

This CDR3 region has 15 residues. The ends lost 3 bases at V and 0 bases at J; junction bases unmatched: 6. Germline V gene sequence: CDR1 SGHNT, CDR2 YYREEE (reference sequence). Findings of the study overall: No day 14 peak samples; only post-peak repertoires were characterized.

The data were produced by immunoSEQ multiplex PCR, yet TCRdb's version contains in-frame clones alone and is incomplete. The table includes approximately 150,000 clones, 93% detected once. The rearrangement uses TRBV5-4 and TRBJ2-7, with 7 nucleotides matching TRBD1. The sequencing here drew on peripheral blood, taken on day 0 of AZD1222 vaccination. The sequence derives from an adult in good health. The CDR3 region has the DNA TGTGCCAGCAGCTCCGGGACAGCGTCCTCCTACGAGCAGTACTTC. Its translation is CASSSGTASSYEQYF.